What follows are 8 T cell receptor beta chains derived from one specimen sequenced in a study of T-cell memory formation after mild COVID-19. TCRdb re-derived calls from the 5' RACE reads in MiXCR, one entry per CDR3 protein. The sample shows about 470,000 distinct CDR3 sequences, about 18% of them seen only once. Sequencing was performed on PBMCs or a T cell subset sorted from them (not recorded which). The receptors were sampled from an adult woman who had mild COVID-19 (a few samples of this study predate the infection). Cell type and time point are not known.

This chain joins TRBV12-3 or TRBV12-4 and TRBJ2-1, with 11 bases identical to TRBD2. Trimming removed 4 bases from V and 6 bases from J; junction bases left unmatched: 5. CDR3 length: 15 amino acids. The CDR3 nucleotides read TGTGCCAGCAGTTCACTAGCGGGGGCCTCCAATGAGCAGTTCTTC. Its protein product is CASSSLAGASNEQFF.

This chain joins TRBV24-1 and TRBJ1-2; no firm D call. Trimming took off 3 bases at V and 7 bases at J, with 17 bases between the two ends. This CDR3 is built from 15 residues. Germline CDR1 KGHDR, CDR2 SFDVKD. CDR3 region: CATSDGVTSPGGYTF. The CDR3 DNA sequence: TGTGCCACCAGTGATGGTGTCACCAGCCCCGGTGGCTACACCTTC.

The rearrangement uses TRBV7-9 and TRBJ2-3, with TRBD2 matching over 8 bases. Germline V gives CDR1 SEHNR, CDR2 FQNEAQ (reference sequence). V trimming: 5 bases; J trimming: 3 bases; junction bases outside the gene matches: 10. This CDR3 contains 16 residues. DNA for the CDR3: TGTGCCAGCAGCATCGGAACCGGGGGGGTTACAGATACGCAGTATTTT. It codes for CASSIGTGGVTDTQYF.

This clonotype was seen more than once but under ten times. CDR3 DNA: TGTGCCACCAGTTCCCCCCCCCAGTCGGAGCAGTACTTC. Translated, it gives CATSSPPQSEQYF. This chain joins TRBV24-1 and TRBJ2-7; D is undetermined. The CDR3 is 13 amino acids. The V and J ends lost 6 bases and 7 bases respectively, with 15 bases between them. CDR1 and CDR2 (germline): KGHDR, SFDVKD.

Many counts were recorded for this clonotype. This chain links TRBV15 with TRBJ2-1; possibly TRBD2 for D (6 bases). The CDR3 has 19 amino acids. Germline CDR1 and CDR2: LNHNV and YYDKDF (reference sequence). Trimming removed 0 bases from V and 0 bases from J, with 18 bases in between. The CDR3 sequence: CATSRDKVPGGNSYNEQFF. CDR3 nucleotide sequence: TGTGCCACCAGCAGAGATAAGGTGCCGGGCGGGAACTCCTACAATGAGCAGTTCTTC.

This clonotype was seen more than once but under ten times. The chain is built from TRBV10-3 and TRBJ2-7; D remains unclear. With 0 bases removed from V and 3 bases from J, the gap between germline ends came to 9 bases. Germline values: CDR1 ENHRY, CDR2 SYGVKD. CDR3 length: 14 residues. Here the CDR3 reads CAISESQEHYEQYF. The CDR3 DNA is TGTGCCATCAGTGAGTCCCAGGAACACTACGAGCAGTACTTC.

V is TRBV25-1 and J is TRBJ1-2, with D perhaps matching TRBD1 (5 bases). The CDR3 loop spans 15 amino acids. The germline V gene has CDR1 MGHDK and CDR2 SYGVNS. The V gene lost 2 bases and the J gene lost 5 bases, with 15 bases spanning the gap. The CDR3 DNA is TGTGCCAGCAGTGAAGATTGGGGCAGACTGTATGGCTACACCTTC. Translating it yields CASSEDWGRLYGYTF.

This clonotype was observed a few times. V is TRBV20-1 and J is TRBJ2-1; D call uncertain. The CDR3 has 13 residues. The V and J ends lost 0 bases and 7 bases respectively, with 10 bases between them. Per the germline V gene, CDR1 is DFQATT and CDR2 is SNEGSKA (reference sequence). CDR3 residues: CSARDPDRNEQFF. In nucleotides, the CDR3 is TGCAGTGCTAGAGACCCCGACCGGAATGAGCAGTTCTTC.